The entry that follows covers one T cell receptor (beta chain) sequence. Its antigen is unknown. At one of its ends the junction is not consistent with the germline gene, which may arise from a read error. The data stem from a study of T cell repertoires in cytomegalovirus infection. Study in general: Indications of both CMV infection and matching HLA type were provided by public TCR beta signatures.

The CDR3 loop spans 17 amino acids. Germline V lookup: CDR1 SGHVS, CDR2 FQNEAQ. Each CDR3 protein is one row after TCRdb ran MiXCR on the reads. The sample lists approximately 750,000 distinct CDR3 sequences; roughly 36% were seen once. General study findings and limits: Carriers of CMV and the relevant HLA type were discriminated by public TCR beta frequency. HLA-C-restricted, CMV-specific TCR beta clonotypes were dominant ex vivo.

V and J are TRBV7-8 and TRBJ1-3, with D unresolved. The sample taken for sequencing was PBMCs. The receptor's source is a human donor in good health (CMV status not recorded). Some clones in this sample may be carry-over from other donors' samples. CDR3 bases: TGTGCCAACAGCTTTCTCGGAAGGTTGGACTCTGGAAACACCATATATTTT. Amino acids: CANSFLGRLDSGNTIYF.